This TCR beta chain was recorded in a study of blood T cell repertoires in COVID-19. The wider study: COVID-19 samples, acute and convalescent, were from the United States, Italy and Spain. From T cells, B-cell-depleted T cells, or PBMCs came the material, which was cDNA or gDNA.

CDR3 length equals 14 residues. CDR1 and CDR2 (germline): KGHSH, LQKENI. Trimming pared 3 bases from V and 3 bases from J, leaving 11 bases between. In the authors' workflow: Researchers report that nucleated cell counts were estimated from reference gene primer amplification. Some clones are missing from TCRdb's copy, which holds only in-frame ones; the method was immunoSEQ multiplex PCR. Clone size and the V and J calls come from that table; the DNA yielded D and trimming. The table lists about 250,000 clones, 65% to 90% of them singletons, with approximately 5% in the top ten. This clonotype was sampled from a man aged 45 to 65 with COVID-19, enrolled during active disease. The chain is built from TRBV18 and TRBJ2-5; D is possibly TRBD2 (6 bases). Sequenced material: peripheral blood. DNA for the CDR3: TGTGCCAGCTCACCTCTAGCGTCTAAAGAGACCCAGTACTTC. Protein sequence: CASSPLASKETQYF.